This section outlines one T cell receptor (beta chain) sequence together with its context. The sample comes from a study of blood T cell repertoires in COVID-19. Background on the study: Some COVID-19 samples were acute and others convalescent; all came from the United States, Italy and Spain. Sources were T cells, B-cell-depleted T cells, or PBMCs; the material itself was cDNA or gDNA.

The junction had 13 bases not matched to a gene; V was cut back by 5 bases and J by 5 bases. Germline CDR1 is SGHVS and CDR2 is FNYEAQ. This CDR3 is 16 amino acids long. Original methodology: How many nucleated cells were present was estimated from reference gene primer amplification. Sequencing used immunoSEQ multiplex PCR; TCRdb keeps in-frame clones, though not all of them. V, J and clone size derive from that table, while D and trimming were established from the DNA sequence. The data contain about 76,000 clones, approximately 86% of them singletons. Sequenced sample: peripheral blood. The clonotype comes from a human donor in a cohort sampled during active COVID-19. This chain links TRBV7-6 with TRBJ2-5; 8 bases line up with TRBD1. Written as DNA, the CDR3 is TGTGCCAGCAGCCCATGGACAGGGATCAGCGTGGAGACCCAGTACTTC. As protein: CASSPWTGISVETQYF.